The entry below gives a single T cell receptor (beta chain) sequence along with its context. CDR3 length equals 15 residues. Trimming left V 4 bases short and J 1 base short, with 13 bases between. CDR1 and CDR2 from the germline V gene are SGHDN and FVKESK. This record comes from a study of shared clonotypes between healthy human individuals. Tens of thousands of T cell genomes (about 320 ng DNA) went into each PBMC replicate. This table comes from immunoSEQ multiplex PCR, and its TCRdb copy is limited to in-frame clones, with some not included. The sample yields approximately 470,000 clones, roughly 80% seen once.

This clonotype was obtained from a middle-aged woman in good health. Some clones in this sample may be carry-over from other donors' samples. Sequenced: PBMCs. This sequence joins TRBV14 and TRBJ1-1; tentative D call: TRBD1 (5 bases). The DNA of the CDR3 is TGTGCCAGCAGCCCCCCCTTGGGACGGAACACTGAAGCTTTCTTT. This codes for CASSPPLGRNTEAFF.